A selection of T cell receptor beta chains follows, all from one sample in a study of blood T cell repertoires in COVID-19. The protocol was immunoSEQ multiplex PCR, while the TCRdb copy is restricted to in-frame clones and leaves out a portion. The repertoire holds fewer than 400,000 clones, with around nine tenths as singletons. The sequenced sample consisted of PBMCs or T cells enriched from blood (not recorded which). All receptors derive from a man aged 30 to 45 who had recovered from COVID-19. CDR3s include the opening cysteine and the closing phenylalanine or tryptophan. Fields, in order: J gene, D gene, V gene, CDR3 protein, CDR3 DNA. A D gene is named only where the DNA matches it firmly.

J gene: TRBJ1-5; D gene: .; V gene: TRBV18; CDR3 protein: CASSPGGGDQPQHF; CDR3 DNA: TGTGCCAGCTCACCAGGCGGCGGCGATCAGCCCCAGCATTTT
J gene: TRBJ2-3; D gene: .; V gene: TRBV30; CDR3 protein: CAWSADRASTDTQYF; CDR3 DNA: TGTGCCTGGAGTGCTGACAGAGCTAGCACAGATACGCAGTATTTT
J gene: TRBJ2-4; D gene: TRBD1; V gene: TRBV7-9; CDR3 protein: CASSSDRIIAKNIQYF; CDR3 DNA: TGTGCCAGCAGCTCGGACAGGATCATAGCCAAAAACATTCAGTACTTC
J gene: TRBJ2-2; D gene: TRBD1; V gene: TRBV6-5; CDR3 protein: CASSYGTVRTGELFF; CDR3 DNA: TGTGCCAGCAGTTACGGGACAGTCCGCACCGGGGAGCTGTTTTTT
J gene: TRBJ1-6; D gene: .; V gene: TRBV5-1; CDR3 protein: CASSSTGSYNSPLHF; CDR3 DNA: TGCGCCAGCAGCTCTACAGGCTCCTATAATTCACCCCTCCACTTT
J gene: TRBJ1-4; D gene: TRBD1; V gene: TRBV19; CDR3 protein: CASSFWTGNEKLFF; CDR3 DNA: TGTGCCAGTAGTTTCTGGACAGGGAATGAAAAACTGTTTTTT
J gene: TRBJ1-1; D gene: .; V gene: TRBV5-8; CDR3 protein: CASSRVAEAFF; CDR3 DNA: TGTGCCAGCAGCCGGGTGGCTGAAGCTTTCTTT
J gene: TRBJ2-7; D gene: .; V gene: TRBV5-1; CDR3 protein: CASSLYSGKNPYEQYF; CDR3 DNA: TGCGCCAGCAGCCTATATTCAGGGAAAAATCCCTACGAGCAGTACTTC
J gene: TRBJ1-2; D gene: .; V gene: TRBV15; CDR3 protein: CATSSELLASNYGYTF; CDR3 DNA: TGTGCCACCAGCAGTGAACTCCTAGCGAGTAACTATGGCTACACCTTC
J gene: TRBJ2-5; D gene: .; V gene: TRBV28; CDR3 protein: CASSLGGRIVETQYF; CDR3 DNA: TGTGCCAGCAGTTTGGGGGGGCGAATAGTAGAGACCCAGTACTTC
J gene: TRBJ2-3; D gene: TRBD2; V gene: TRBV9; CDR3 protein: CASSVVSGGPTQYF; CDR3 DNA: TGTGCCAGCAGCGTAGTCAGCGGGGGGCCTACGCAGTATTTT
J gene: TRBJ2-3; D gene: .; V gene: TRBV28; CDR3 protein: CASSWGSAVQGDTQYF; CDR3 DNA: TGTGCCAGCAGTTGGGGCAGTGCGGTTCAGGGGGATACGCAGTATTTT